These T cell receptor beta chains were read from a single sample in a study of T-cell reconstitution after alpha-beta-depleted transplantation in children. TCRdb independently ran MiXCR on the PCR reads; one entry per CDR3 protein. The sample contains approximately 50,000 distinct CDR3 sequences, roughly 50% of which appear only once. The material sequenced was peripheral blood, taken before TCRalphabeta/CD19-depleted stem cell transplant. The origin of the receptors is a boy under two years old with SCID, due to receive a stem cell transplant. Each CDR3 is given without its conserved first and last residue.

TRBV20-1,TRBJ2-3,SARDAQRGDTDTQY
TRBV5-1,TRBJ1-1,ASSLTGVSSEAF
TRBV20-1,TRBJ2-7,SPGTGAGEQY
TRBV7-2,TRBJ2-5,ASSSAQGEGETQY
TRBV11-2,TRBJ1-5,ASSSSFGAQGGGISNQPQH
TRBV20-1,TRBJ1-5,SASVGAGGQPQH
TRBV10-3,TRBJ2-7,AISGGLAGGPDVYEQY
TRBV5-6,TRBJ2-7,ASSSGTVSYEQY
TRBV5-1,TRBJ2-1,ASSDPDRGRNEQF
TRBV15,TRBJ1-1,ATSRYQGGNTEAF
TRBV20-1,TRBJ2-1,SARSRTNYNEQF
TRBV12-3/TRBV12-4,TRBJ1-1,ASSWNRDTEAF
TRBV4-3,TRBJ1-3,ASSQTGNTIY
TRBV5-1,TRBJ2-2,ASSRHWGPNTGELF
TRBV6-2/TRBV6-3,TRBJ2-2,ASSYGGDNTGELF
TRBV20-1,TRBJ2-3,SASPNPPGQGIFTDTQY
TRBV2,TRBJ1-6,ASSRDISLSGADLH
TRBV7-9,TRBJ1-2,ASSLALGGYT
TRBV7-6,TRBJ2-7,ASSLRLAGGNEQY
TRBV7-7,TRBJ2-1,ASSPGGWNEQF
TRBV4-1,TRBJ2-2,ASSQPQGLPNTGELF
TRBV7-2,TRBJ1-1,ASSPPVVGVAF
TRBV7-9,TRBJ2-3,ASSLALKPTDTQY